This paragraph reports one T cell receptor (beta chain). As handled by the study authors: Estimation of nucleated cell counts was performed using reference gene primer amplification. The table came from immunoSEQ multiplex PCR; TCRdb's copy has only in-frame clones and leaves some out. V and J calls and clone size are given by that table; D and trimming were obtained from the DNA. The sample has fewer than 300,000 clones, less than 90% seen once. The Seattle patients, enrolled during active infection, were followed longitudinally. This record belongs to a study of blood T cell repertoires in COVID-19. About the research overall: Donors in the United States, Italy and Spain gave samples during acute or convalescent COVID-19. From T cells, B-cell-depleted T cells, or PBMCs came the material, which was cDNA or gDNA.

Germline values: CDR1 SGHRS, CDR2 YFSETQ. The CDR3 spans 15 residues. Trimming at V came to 4 bases and at J to 7 bases, leaving 6 bases not matched to a gene. Sequencing was performed on peripheral blood. This TCR was sampled from a woman aged 30 to 39 with COVID-19, enrolled during active disease. The chain joins TRBV5-1 to TRBJ2-1; TRBD2 matches at 12 bases. CDR3 residues: CASSLGLAGGNEQFF. In DNA, the CDR3 is TGCGCCAGCAGCCTGGGACTAGCGGGTGGTAATGAGCAGTTCTTC.